This T cell receptor (beta chain) was sequenced during a study of CD8+CD57+ T cells in acquired aplastic anemia (dated by TCRdb to the late 2010s). Some background on the complete study: Extracted DNA from sorted CD4+ and CD8+ cells averaged around 3.4 ug, ranging from about 0.2 to 30 ug. CD8+CD57+ expansion was defined as frequency above the mean frequency observed in healthy subjects. Study-wide conclusions, independent of this receptor: Twenty-nine CD8+ CDR3 sequences were shared between patients and controls but appeared highly expressed in patients and within their immunodominant clones. Between patients and healthy controls, no significant difference in CD8+ Simpson's diversity was found (P=0.060).

Patients chosen for sequencing had shown expansion of CD8+CD57+ cells by flow cytometry. Every patient had severe acquired aplastic anemia, diagnosed using the International Study of Aplastic Anemia and Agranulocytosis and Camitta criteria. No therapy had been received by the patients at the time of blood sampling. TCR repertoires of sorted CD4+ and CD8+ blood T cells from severe aplastic anemia patients and healthy subjects were deep-sequenced in the study. Patients were enrolled under clinicaltrials.gov protocols 00001620, 01623167, 00001397, 00071045, 00081523 and 00961064 in the USA. Ficoll-Paque density gradient centrifugation was used to isolate peripheral blood mononuclear cells. CD4+ and CD8+ T cells were sorted by FACS or magnetic beads before DNA extraction. Taken from cysteine to phenylalanine, the CDR3 has 13 residues. Only the CDR3 part of the read is kept: 39 bases, read in frame from the first base. Between the V and J ends, shortened by 5 bases and 13 bases respectively, the junction contains 18 bases. Based on the germline V gene (reference sequence), the CDR1 and CDR2 sequences are SEHNR and FQNEAQ.

Genomic DNA was used as template for profiling of TCR beta VDJ combinations and CDR3 sequences. An Illumina HiSeq 2000 was used for TCR repertoire sequencing. Per the authors' processing: Repertoire assessment relied on Simpson's diversity index, CDR3 size and DJ length profiles, and TRBV/TRBJ rearrangement plots. The immunodominant clone was defined as the most abundant DNA sequence in deep sequencing data. CDR3 amino acid sequences were screened for sharing across subjects and were compared with published repertoires and the VDJdb database. In TCRdb, the public reads were trimmed at Q25 with fastp and aligned with MiXCR, with productive beta chains retained. Rows with a matching CDR3 protein are joined into one entry that keeps the most common DNA and genes. The V and J calls follow TCRdb's processing rather than the paper's. In this sample the table shows over 250,000 distinct CDR3 sequences, roughly 59% of which occur a single time. In total, the top ten clones hold 1% to 1.5% of the sample.

This clonotype has a count of ten or more. The antigen it binds to is not known. No base quality information exists; no much larger clone differs at one position. The specimen sequenced was sorted CD4+, CD8+, or CD8+CD57+ T cells (not recorded which) from PBMCs. The source is a human donor with aplastic anemia. The sequence is built from TRBV7-9 and TRBJ2-1; possibly the D gene is TRBD2, per 6 matching bases. The nucleotide sequence reads as follows: TGTGCCAGCAGCCCCCCACCGGGACTGTACCAGTTCTTC. It codes for CASSPPPGLYQFF.